What follows are 2 T cell receptor beta chains derived from one specimen sequenced in a study of blood T cell repertoires in COVID-19 (TCRdb year 2020). Libraries were made using the immunoSEQ multiplex PCR assay. TCRdb holds this immuneACCESS table with in-frame rearrangements only. Some clones are missing; in checked studies, unresolved V genes explain under half, and the rest has no known cause. The sample contains about 80,000 clones, around four fifths of them found a single time. The ten largest clones take up 39% of the sample. Material for sequencing was peripheral blood. The receptors derive from a man at least 80 years old with active or convalescent COVID-19.

This chain uses TRBV3-1 (or the pseudogene TRBV3-2) with TRBJ2-1, with TRBD1 matching over 9 bases. Losses at the gene ends were 4 bases for V and 5 bases for J; bases not matched to a gene: 15. Per the germline V gene, CDR1 is LGHDT and CDR2 is YNNKEL (reference sequence). The CDR3 covers 18 residues. For the CDR3, the DNA is TGTGCCAGCAGCCCCGGGACAGGGATCGTGATTCGGAACAATGAGCAGTTCTTC. Translation gives CASSPGTGIVIRNNEQFF.

As DNA, the CDR3 is TGTGCCAGCAGCCAAGTAGCCTCTGCCTCAGATACGCAGTATTTT. Encoded protein: CASSQVASASDTQYF. V is TRBV7-2 and J is TRBJ2-3; unclear D gene. The ends were cut back, 5 bases at V and 4 bases at J, with 16 bases in the middle. This CDR3 comprises 15 residues. In germline, CDR1 is SGHTA, CDR2 FQGNSA.